This entry describes one T cell receptor beta chain. The target antigen is unknown. Sequencing targeted expressed TCRB transcripts, as all isolated RNA had been reverse transcribed. Profiling relied on immunoSEQ multiplex PCR, and the TCRdb table lists in-frame clones only, not all of them. The sample yields roughly 220,000 clones, approximately 16% seen once. These data come from a study of beta chain features in type 1 diabetes. Study observations and caveats: All four CD4+ subsets from Type 1 diabetes patients carried moderately but significantly shorter TCRB CDR3s.

This CDR3 spans 11 amino acids. Between the trimmed V and J ends, which lost 4 bases and 7 bases, there was a span of 7 bases. Germline lookup yields CDR1 MNHEY and CDR2 SVGAGI. Sequencing was done on a sample of naive CD4+ T cells from blood. The chain links TRBV6-5 to TRBJ2-5; D not resolved. The clonotype comes from a man under 40 with type 1 diabetes. The CDR3 nucleotides read TGTGCCAGCAGTTCCAGGAGGACCCAGTACTTC. Translating gives CASSSRRTQYF.